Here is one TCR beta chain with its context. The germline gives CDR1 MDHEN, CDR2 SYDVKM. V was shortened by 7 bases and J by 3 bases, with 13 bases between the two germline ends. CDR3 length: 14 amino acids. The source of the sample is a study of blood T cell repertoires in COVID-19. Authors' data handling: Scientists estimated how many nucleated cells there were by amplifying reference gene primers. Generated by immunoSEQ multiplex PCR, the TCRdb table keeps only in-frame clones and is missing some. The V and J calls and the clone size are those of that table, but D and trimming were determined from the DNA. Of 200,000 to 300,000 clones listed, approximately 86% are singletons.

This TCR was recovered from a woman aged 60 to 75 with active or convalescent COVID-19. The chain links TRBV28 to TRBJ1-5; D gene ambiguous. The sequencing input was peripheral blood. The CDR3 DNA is TGTGCCAGCAACCTGGCATCGATCAATCAGCCCCAGCATTTT. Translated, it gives CASNLASINQPQHF.